This TCR beta chain derives from a study of glioma-infiltrating T cells after dendritic cell vaccination. A note on this clone: Its antigen is undetermined.

Whole-study findings and limits: Higher pretreatment TIL content predicted longer progression-free time and survival.

Time point given: after dendritic cell vaccination, including at tumor progression/relapse. The table came from immunoSEQ multiplex PCR; TCRdb's copy has only in-frame clones and leaves some out. The table has 65,000 or so clones, around nine tenths seen once. The clonotype originates from a human donor with glioblastoma. The source material was blood, sampled after dendritic cell vaccination.

CDR3 nucleotides: TGTGCCAGCAGCTTTCAGGGGCTTCCTGGGGCCAACGTCCTGACTTTC. This gives the protein CASSFQGLPGANVLTF. The chain is built from TRBV11-2 and TRBJ2-6; weak D call: TRBD1 (6 bases). The CDR3 extends over 16 amino acids. V lost 3 bases and J 2 bases, leaving 11 bases between the germline ends. CDR1 is SGHAT and CDR2 is FQNNGV in the germline V gene.